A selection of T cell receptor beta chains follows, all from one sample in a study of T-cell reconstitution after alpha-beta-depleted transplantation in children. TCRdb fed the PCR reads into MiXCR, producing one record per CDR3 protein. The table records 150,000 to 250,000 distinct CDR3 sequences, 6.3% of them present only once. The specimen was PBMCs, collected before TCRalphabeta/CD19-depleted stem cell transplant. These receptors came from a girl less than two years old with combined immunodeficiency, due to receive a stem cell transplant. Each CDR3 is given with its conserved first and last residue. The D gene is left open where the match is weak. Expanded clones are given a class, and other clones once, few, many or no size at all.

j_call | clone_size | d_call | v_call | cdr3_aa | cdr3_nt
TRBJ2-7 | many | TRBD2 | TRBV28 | CASSWGGGYEQYF | TGTGCCAGCAGTTGGGGGGGTGGGTACGAGCAGTACTTC
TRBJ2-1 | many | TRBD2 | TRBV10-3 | CAISESGPASGSLEQFF | TGTGCCATCAGTGAGTCGGGGCCGGCTAGCGGGAGTTTGGAGCAGTTCTTC
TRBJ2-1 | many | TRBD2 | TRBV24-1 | CATSDLVGTSLYNELFF | TGTGCCACCAGTGATTTGGTCGGGACTAGCCTCTACAATGAGCTGTTCTTC
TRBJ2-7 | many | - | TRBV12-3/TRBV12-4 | CASKGEQYF | TGTGCCAGCAAGGGCGAGCAGTACTTC
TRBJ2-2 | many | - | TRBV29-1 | CSVDYPMNTGELFF | TGCAGCGTTGATTACCCGATGAACACCGGGGAGCTGTTTTTT
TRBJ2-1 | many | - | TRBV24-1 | CATSGVRDTPVGEQFF | TGTGCCACCAGTGGGGTGAGGGACACCCCCGTCGGTGAGCAGTTCTTC
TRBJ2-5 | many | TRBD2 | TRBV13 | CASSRTPGGGAQETQYF | TGTGCCAGCAGCAGAACTCCGGGCGGGGGGGCCCAAGAGACCCAGTACTTC
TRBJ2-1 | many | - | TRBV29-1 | CSVVGSSNEQFF | TGCAGCGTTGTGGGAAGTTCCAATGAGCAGTTCTTC
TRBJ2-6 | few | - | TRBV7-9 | CASSVETGANVLTF | TGTGCCAGCAGCGTAGAGACTGGGGCCAACGTCCTGACTTTC
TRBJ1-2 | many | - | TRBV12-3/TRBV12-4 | CASSYRFYGYTF | TGTGCCAGCAGCTATAGATTTTATGGCTACACCTTC
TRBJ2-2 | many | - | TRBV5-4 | CASNTQGATGELFF | TGTGCCAGCAACACGCAAGGGGCCACCGGGGAGCTGTTTTTT
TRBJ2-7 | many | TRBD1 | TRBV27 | CASKHGTAYEQYF | TGTGCCAGCAAACATGGGACAGCCTACGAGCAGTACTTC
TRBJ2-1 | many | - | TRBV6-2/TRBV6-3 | CASTYSGGEQFF | TGTGCCAGCACCTATTCGGGTGGTGAGCAGTTCTTC
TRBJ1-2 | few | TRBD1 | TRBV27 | CASSLSGTGTNYGYTF | TGTGCCAGCAGTTTATCGGGGACAGGAACAAACTATGGCTACACCTTC
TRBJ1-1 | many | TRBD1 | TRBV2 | CASSEKGAGAFF | TGTGCCAGCAGTGAAAAGGGGGCCGGAGCTTTCTTT
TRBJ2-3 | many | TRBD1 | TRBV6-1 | CASSPWTGRDTQYF | TGTGCCAGCAGTCCCTGGACAGGGAGGGATACGCAGTATTTT
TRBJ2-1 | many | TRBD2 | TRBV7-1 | CASSSATGLVDRIPSIFNEQFF | TGTGCCAGCAGCTCAGCCACCGGACTAGTAGATCGGATACCCTCGATCTTCAATGAGCAGTTCTTC
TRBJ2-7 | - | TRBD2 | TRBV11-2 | CASTAPGEGPYEQYF | TGTGCCAGCACGGCCCCCGGGGAGGGACCCTACGAGCAGTACTTC
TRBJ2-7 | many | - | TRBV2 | CASRVAYEQYF | TGTGCCAGCAGGGTTGCCTACGAGCAGTACTTC
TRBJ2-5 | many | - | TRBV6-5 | CASSYLTPQETQYF | TGTGCCAGCAGTTACTTGACACCTCAAGAGACCCAGTACTTC
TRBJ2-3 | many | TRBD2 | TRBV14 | CASSQLAGNPWDTQYF | TGTGCCAGCAGCCAATTAGCGGGGAATCCCTGGGATACGCAGTATTTT
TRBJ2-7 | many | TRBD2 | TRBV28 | CASSFLAGVSYEQYF | TGTGCCAGCAGTTTTCTAGCGGGAGTCTCCTACGAGCAGTACTTC
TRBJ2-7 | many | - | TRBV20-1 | CSATLGHSEQYF | TGCAGTGCTACCCTAGGACATTCCGAGCAGTACTTC
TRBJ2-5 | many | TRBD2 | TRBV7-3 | CASSLKSPSGPFQETQYF | TGTGCCAGCAGCCTAAAGAGTCCTAGCGGGCCTTTCCAAGAGACCCAGTACTTC
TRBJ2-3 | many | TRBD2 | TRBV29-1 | CSARGRGGSSTDTQYF | TGCAGCGCCCGGGGGCGGGGGGGATCTAGCACAGATACGCAGTATTTT
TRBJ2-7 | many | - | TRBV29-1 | CSVVGRISYEQYF | TGCAGCGTTGTGGGTAGGATATCCTACGAGCAGTACTTC
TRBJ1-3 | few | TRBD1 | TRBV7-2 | CASSFYRGRNSGNTIYF | TGTGCCAGCAGCTTTTACAGGGGGCGAAACTCTGGAAACACCATATATTTT
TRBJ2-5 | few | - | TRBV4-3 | CASSRLAELQETQYF | TGCGCCAGCAGTCGATTAGCGGAGCTCCAAGAGACCCAGTACTTC
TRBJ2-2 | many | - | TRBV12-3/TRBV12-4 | CASSLRGELFF | TGTGCCAGCAGTTTACGCGGGGAGCTGTTTTTT
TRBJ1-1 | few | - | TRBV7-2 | CASSLVGGSSAFF | TGTGCCAGCAGCTTAGTGGGGGGTTCCTCCGCTTTCTTT
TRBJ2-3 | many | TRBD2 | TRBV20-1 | CSATASGSYPDTQYF | TGCAGTGCTACGGCTAGCGGGAGCTACCCAGATACGCAGTATTTT
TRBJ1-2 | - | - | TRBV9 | CASSSRGYGYTF | TGTGCCAGCAGCTCTAGAGGGTATGGCTACACCTTC
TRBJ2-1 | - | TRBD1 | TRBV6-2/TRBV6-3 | CASSYLQGANEQFF | TGTGCCAGCAGTTACTTGCAGGGGGCAAATGAGCAGTTCTTC
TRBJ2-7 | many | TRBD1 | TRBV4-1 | CASSDPGQGALEQYF | TGCGCCAGCAGCGACCCGGGACAGGGGGCCCTCGAGCAGTACTTC
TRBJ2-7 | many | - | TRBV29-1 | CSVEVSGSVWDYEQYF | TGCAGCGTTGAAGTGAGCGGGTCAGTCTGGGACTACGAGCAGTACTTC
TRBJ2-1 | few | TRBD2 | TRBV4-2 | CASSRGLAGGTSSYNEQFF | TGTGCCAGCAGCCGGGGGCTAGCGGGAGGGACGAGCTCCTACAATGAGCAGTTCTTC
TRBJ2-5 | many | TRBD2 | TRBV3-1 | CASSQVVSGYQETQYF | TGTGCCAGCAGCCAAGTGGTTAGCGGGTACCAAGAGACCCAGTACTTC